This T cell receptor beta chain was recovered during a study of T cell changes during pregnancy in multiple sclerosis. The CDR3 runs to 13 residues. CDR1 and CDR2 (germline): LNHDA, SQIVND (reference sequence). Trimming took off 7 bases at V and 6 bases at J, with 16 bases between the two ends. Libraries were prepared by immunoSEQ multiplex PCR; TCRdb keeps only in-frame clonotypes and omits some of them. The sample lists under 70,000 clones; over 80% were seen once. Sequenced material: peripheral blood, taken in the third trimester of pregnancy. The V gene is TRBV19, the J gene TRBJ2-7; D remains ambiguous. This TCR was sampled from a female donor in good health, enrolled as a control in a pregnancy study. CDR3 sequence reads: CASKPSGPFEQYF. The CDR3 DNA reads TGTGCCAGTAAGCCCTCAGGCCCTTTCGAGCAGTACTTC.